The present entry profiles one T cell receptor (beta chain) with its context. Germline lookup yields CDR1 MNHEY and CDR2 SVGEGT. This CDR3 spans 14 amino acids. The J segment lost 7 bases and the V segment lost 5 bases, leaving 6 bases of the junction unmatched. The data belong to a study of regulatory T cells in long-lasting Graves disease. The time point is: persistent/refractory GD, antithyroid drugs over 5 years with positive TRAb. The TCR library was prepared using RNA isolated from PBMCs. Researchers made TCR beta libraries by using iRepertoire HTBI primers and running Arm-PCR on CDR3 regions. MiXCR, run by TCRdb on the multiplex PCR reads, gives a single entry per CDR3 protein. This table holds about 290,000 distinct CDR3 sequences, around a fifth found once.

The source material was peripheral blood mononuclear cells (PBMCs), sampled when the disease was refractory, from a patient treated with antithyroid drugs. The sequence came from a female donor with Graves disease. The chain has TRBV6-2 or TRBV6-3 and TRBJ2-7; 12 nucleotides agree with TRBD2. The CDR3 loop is CASSQTSGSKEQYF. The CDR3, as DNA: TGTGCCAGCAGTCAGACTAGCGGGAGCAAAGAGCAGTACTTC.